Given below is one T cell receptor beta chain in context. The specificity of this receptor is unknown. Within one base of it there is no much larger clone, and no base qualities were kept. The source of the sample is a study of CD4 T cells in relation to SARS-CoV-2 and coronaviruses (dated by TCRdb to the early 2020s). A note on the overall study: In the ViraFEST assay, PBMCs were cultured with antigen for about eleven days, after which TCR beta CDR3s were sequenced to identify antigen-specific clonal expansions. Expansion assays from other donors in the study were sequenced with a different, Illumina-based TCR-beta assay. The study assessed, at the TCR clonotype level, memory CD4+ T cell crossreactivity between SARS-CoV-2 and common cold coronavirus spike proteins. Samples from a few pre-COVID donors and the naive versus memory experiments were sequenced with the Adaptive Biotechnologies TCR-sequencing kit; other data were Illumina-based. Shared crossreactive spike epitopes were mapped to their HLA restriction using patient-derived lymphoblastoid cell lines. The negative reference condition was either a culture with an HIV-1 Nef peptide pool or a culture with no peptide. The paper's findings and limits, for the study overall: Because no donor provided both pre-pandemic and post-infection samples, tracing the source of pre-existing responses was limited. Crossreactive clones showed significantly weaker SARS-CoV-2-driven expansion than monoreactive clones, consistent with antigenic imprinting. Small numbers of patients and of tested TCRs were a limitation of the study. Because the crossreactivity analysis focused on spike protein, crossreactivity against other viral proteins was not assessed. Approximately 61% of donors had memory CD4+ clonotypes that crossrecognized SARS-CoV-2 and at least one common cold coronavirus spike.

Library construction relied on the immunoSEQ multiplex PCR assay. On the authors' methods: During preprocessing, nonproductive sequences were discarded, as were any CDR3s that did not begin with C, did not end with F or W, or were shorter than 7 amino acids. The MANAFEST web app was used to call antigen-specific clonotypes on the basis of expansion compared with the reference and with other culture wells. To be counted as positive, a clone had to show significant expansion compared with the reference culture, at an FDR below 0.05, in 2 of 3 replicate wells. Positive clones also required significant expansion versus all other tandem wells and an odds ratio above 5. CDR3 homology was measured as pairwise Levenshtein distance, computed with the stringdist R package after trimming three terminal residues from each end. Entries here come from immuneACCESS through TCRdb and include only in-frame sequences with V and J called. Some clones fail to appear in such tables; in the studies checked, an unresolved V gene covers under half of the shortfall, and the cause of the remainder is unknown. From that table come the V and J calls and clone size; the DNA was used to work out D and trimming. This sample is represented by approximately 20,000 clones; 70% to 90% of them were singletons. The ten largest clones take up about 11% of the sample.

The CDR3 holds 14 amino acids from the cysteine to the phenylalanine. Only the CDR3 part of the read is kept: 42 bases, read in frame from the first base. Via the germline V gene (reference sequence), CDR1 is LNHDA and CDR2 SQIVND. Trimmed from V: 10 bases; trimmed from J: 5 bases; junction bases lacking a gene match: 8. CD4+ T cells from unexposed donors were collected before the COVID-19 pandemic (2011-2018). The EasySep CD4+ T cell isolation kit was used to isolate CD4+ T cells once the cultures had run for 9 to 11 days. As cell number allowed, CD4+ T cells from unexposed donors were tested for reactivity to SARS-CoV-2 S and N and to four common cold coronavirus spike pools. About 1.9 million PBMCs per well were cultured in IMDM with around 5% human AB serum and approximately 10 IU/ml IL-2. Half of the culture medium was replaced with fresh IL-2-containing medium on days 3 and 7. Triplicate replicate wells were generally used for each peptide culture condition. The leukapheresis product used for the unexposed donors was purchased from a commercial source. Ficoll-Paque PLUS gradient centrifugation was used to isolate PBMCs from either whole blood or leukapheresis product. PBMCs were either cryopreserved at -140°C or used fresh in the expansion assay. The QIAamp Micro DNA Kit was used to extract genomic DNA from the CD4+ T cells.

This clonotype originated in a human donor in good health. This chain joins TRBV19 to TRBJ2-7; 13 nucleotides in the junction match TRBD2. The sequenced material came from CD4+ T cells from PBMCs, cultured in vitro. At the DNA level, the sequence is TGTGCCAACCAACCGGGACTAGCGGGACACGAGCAGTACTTC. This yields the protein CANQPGLAGHEQYF.